The 13 T cell receptor beta chains below come from one sample, sequenced in a study of blood T cell repertoires in COVID-19. The method was immunoSEQ multiplex PCR; TCRdb's version includes in-frame clones alone and lacks a portion of them. Seen here are tens of thousands of clones, 86% observed once, and the top ten hold about 1.5%. The source material was peripheral blood. These receptors were taken from a woman older than 75 with acute or convalescent COVID-19.

The chain links TRBV2 to TRBJ2-7; TRBD2 is a possible D gene (6 bases). The CDR3 spans 12 residues. CDR1 is SNHLY, CDR2 FYNNEI, per germline. Trimming removed 8 bases at V and 2 bases at J, with 10 bases between. DNA for the CDR3: TGTGCCAGCGCGGACTACCCCTACGAGCAGTACTTC. Translated, it gives CASADYPYEQYF.

J is TRBJ1-4 and V is TRBV5-1, with a possible D match to TRBD1 (6 bases). The CDR3 has 15 amino acids. V lost 0 bases to trimming and J lost 5 bases, with 11 bases between them. Germline-derived CDR1 and CDR2 are SGHRS and YFSETQ. The CDR3: CASSLGTVKNEKLFF. CDR3 in DNA: TGCGCCAGCAGCTTGGGGACAGTTAAGAATGAAAAACTGTTTTTT.

The rearrangement links TRBV5-1 to TRBJ2-7, with D possibly being TRBD1 (6 bases). Trimming took off 4 bases at V and 7 bases at J, with 18 bases between the two ends. Per the germline V gene, CDR1 is SGHRS and CDR2 is YFSETQ. The CDR3 totals 14 residues. This CDR3 reads CASSPEQGFREQYF. Here the CDR3 DNA reads TGCGCCAGCAGCCCGGAACAGGGTTTCAGAGAGCAGTACTTC.

V usage is TRBV5-1 and J usage is TRBJ2-7, with 8 bases lining up with TRBD1. The CDR3 consists of 18 residues. V gave up 9 bases and J gave up 4 bases; unmatched junction bases: 24. CDR1 is SGHRS, CDR2 YFSETQ, per germline. CDR3 sequence reads: CATLPRTGKKILGYEQYF. Here the CDR3 DNA reads TGCGCCACCCTTCCGAGGACAGGGAAGAAGATACTGGGATACGAGCAGTACTTC.

The chain joins TRBV15 to TRBJ2-7; the D is unclear. Between the trimmed V and J ends, which lost 0 bases and 5 bases, there was a span of 8 bases. This CDR3 is 13 amino acids long. Per germline, CDR1 LNHNV and CDR2 YYDKDF (reference sequence). The CDR3 here is CATSRDRLDEQYF. The CDR3 bases are TGTGCCACCAGCAGAGATCGGTTGGACGAGCAGTACTTC.

The V and J genes are TRBV29-1 and TRBJ2-7; 12 positions match TRBD2. Trimming removed 3 bases from V and 2 bases from J; junction bases left unmatched: 2. The CDR3 runs to 14 residues. Germline V gene sequence: CDR1 SQVTM, CDR2 ANQGSEA. The CDR3 loop reads CSVDRLAGAYEQYF. The CDR3, as DNA: TGCAGCGTTGATAGACTAGCGGGGGCCTACGAGCAGTACTTC.

The chain carries TRBV10-3 and TRBJ2-5, with 7 bases identical to TRBD1. V lost 0 bases to trimming and J lost 5 bases; unmatched junction nucleotides: 6. The V gene's germline CDR1 is ENHRY and CDR2 SYGVKD. The CDR3 has 15 residues. In DNA, the CDR3 is TGTGCCATCAGTGAGTCCGAGGGGGCCGGGGAGACCCAGTACTTC. This sequence encodes CAISESEGAGETQYF.

CDR3: CASSLETTGQGGNSPLHF. CDR3 DNA sequence: TGTGCCAGCAGCTTAGAAACTACGGGACAGGGGGGAAATTCACCCCTCCACTTT. The gene calls are TRBV7-2 and TRBJ1-6; 11 nucleotides align to TRBD1. Per germline, CDR1 SGHTA and CDR2 FQGNSA. Trimming removed 1 base from V and 7 bases from J; junction bases left unmatched: 9. The CDR3 consists of 18 residues.

The V call is TRBV19, the J call TRBJ1-2; 8 bases are a match to TRBD1. After removal of 5 bases from V and 3 bases from J, the junction contained 5 bases not matched to a gene. CDR3 size: 14 residues. In germline, CDR1 is LNHDA, CDR2 SQIVND (reference sequence). CDR3 nucleotides: TGTGCCAGTAGTCGTTCGACAGGGGACTATGGCTACACCTTC. Translated, it gives CASSRSTGDYGYTF.

The chain links TRBV30 to TRBJ1-3; D remains ambiguous. This CDR3 is 14 amino acids long. Germline CDR1 reads GTSNPN; CDR2 reads SVGIG (reference sequence). Trimming took 0 bases from V and 4 from J, leaving 10 bases between them. Here the CDR3 reads CAWSVLKRGNTIYF. The CDR3 bases are TGTGCCTGGAGTGTACTTAAGAGGGGAAACACCATATATTTT.

This chain connects TRBV3-1 (or the pseudogene TRBV3-2) to TRBJ1-2, with 7 positions matching TRBD1. Looked up from germline, CDR1 is LGHDT and CDR2 is YNNKEL (reference sequence). The CDR3 has 14 residues. V shed 5 bases, J shed 6 bases, and the junction held 9 bases outside the gene matches. The CDR3 sequence: CASSADRDYHGYTF. The CDR3 region has the DNA TGTGCCAGCAGCGCTGACAGGGATTATCATGGCTACACCTTC.

The chain links TRBV19 to TRBJ2-1, with 9 bases aligning to TRBD1. The CDR3 has 16 residues. The germline gives CDR1 LNHDA, CDR2 SQIVND (reference sequence). Unmatched junction bases numbered 5, after V lost 2 bases and J lost 3 bases. The chain's CDR3 is CASSISTGGYYNEQFF. In DNA form, the CDR3 reads TGTGCCAGTAGTATATCGACAGGGGGTTACTACAATGAGCAGTTCTTC.

The chain employs TRBV10-3 and TRBJ2-5, with D possibly TRBD1 on 7 matching bases. Germline values: CDR1 ENHRY, CDR2 SYGVKD. The CDR3 is 16 residues long. The ends were cut back, 5 bases at V and 5 bases at J, with 21 bases in the middle. The CDR3 sequence: CAISTSTTGTSETQYF. As DNA, the CDR3 is TGTGCCATCAGTACCTCTACGACAGGGACTTCGGAGACCCAGTACTTC.